Each of the 9 T cell receptor beta chains below was sequenced from the same sample in a study of blood T cells in healthy people across ages. It was with a sample-barcoded 5' primer and a J-beta primer mix that a second PCR of about 7 to 12 cycles was run. From the 5' RACE reads, TCRdb called clonotypes with MiXCR, one entry per CDR3 protein. The sample has about 930,000 distinct CDR3 sequences; 25% to 35% are singletons. This sample was also put to use in a study of T cells of mothers and their children.

The sequenced material came from blood. The receptors originated from a woman aged 40 to 50 in good health.

This clonotype was recorded at least ten times. This chain connects TRBV7-9 to TRBJ2-5, with 11 bases lining up with TRBD1. The germline V gene has CDR1 SEHNR and CDR2 FQNEAQ (reference sequence). The CDR3 has 12 residues. V was pared by 6 bases and J by 11 bases, with 5 bases of the junction left unmatched. CDR3 loop: CASSLWDRGQYF. The CDR3 DNA follows: TGTGCCAGCAGTCTATGGGACAGGGGGCAGTACTTC.

The V gene is TRBV27, the J gene TRBJ1-2; 9 positions agree with TRBD1. Germline-derived CDR1 and CDR2 are MNHEY and SMNVEV (reference sequence). The CDR3 covers 14 residues. The J segment lost 8 bases and the V segment lost 5 bases, leaving 9 bases of the junction unmatched. CDR3 in amino acids: CASSRRDRAHGYTF. The CDR3 nucleotides are TGTGCCAGCAGTCGTCGGGACAGGGCCCACGGCTACACCTTC.

On this clonotype itself: With a much larger clone just one base away, this may be a read error. The chain has TRBV18 and TRBJ2-5; maybe TRBD2 (6 bases). The V and J ends lost 5 bases and 5 bases respectively, with 15 bases between them. This CDR3 region has 14 residues. The germline gives CDR1 KGHSH, CDR2 LQKENI. CDR3 coding DNA: TGTGCCAGCTCATCACGGCGGGGATTGGAGACCCAGTACTTC. Translated, it gives CASSSRRGLETQYF.

The chain combines TRBV5-1 with TRBJ2-2; 10 bases line up with TRBD1. CDR3 length: 16 residues. Trimming at V came to 4 bases and at J to 1 base, leaving 4 bases not matched to a gene. CDR1 SGHRS and CDR2 YFSETQ come from the germline V gene. CDR3 sequence (DNA): TGCGCCAGCAGCGAGCGGACAGGGGGGAACACCGGGGAGCTGTTTTTT. Its translation: CASSERTGGNTGELFF.

J is TRBJ1-5 and V is TRBV12-3 or TRBV12-4, with no clear D. CDR3 length equals 14 residues. V gave up 7 bases and J gave up 0 bases, with 10 bases separating them. Here the CDR3 reads CASTETYSNQPQHF. CDR3 nucleotides: TGTGCCAGCACTGAGACCTATAGCAATCAGCCCCAGCATTTT.

This clonotype was detected once. The chain links TRBV20-1 to TRBJ2-4, with TRBD1 matching over 9 bases. Germline CDR1 is DFQATT and CDR2 is SNEGSKA (reference sequence). This CDR3 has 15 residues. V shed 5 bases and J 13 bases; nucleotides not matched to a gene: 18. CDR3 sequence: CSAGNTGQGRFEQYF. The CDR3 bases are TGCAGTGCTGGAAATACGGGACAGGGACGGTTTGAGCAGTACTTC.

This clonotype was observed a handful of times. This rearrangement joins TRBV30 to TRBJ2-1; TRBD2 is a possible D gene (7 bases). This CDR3 has 15 residues. Germline CDR1 is GTSNPN and CDR2 is SVGIG (reference sequence). V was shortened by 4 bases and J by 1 base, with 14 bases between the two germline ends. The CDR3 loop is CAWNRRGLSYNEQFF. CDR3 sequence (DNA): TGTGCCTGGAATCGCAGGGGACTATCCTACAATGAGCAGTTCTTC. The whole variable domain, filled in from reference TRBV30 and TRBJ2-1, reads SQTIHQWPATLVQPVGSPLSLECTVEGTSNPNLYWYRQAAGRGLQLLFYSVGIGQISSEVPQNLSASRPQDRQFILSSKKLLLSDSGFYLCAWNRRGLSYNEQFFGPGTRLTVL.

The V call is TRBV11-2, the J call TRBJ2-4; D not resolved. The length of the CDR3 is 13 residues. Trimming shortened V by 0 bases and J by 10 bases, and 10 bases separated the two germline ends. Germline CDR1 reads SGHAT; CDR2 reads FQNNGV. CDR3 region: CASSLEPLKIQYF. As DNA, the CDR3 is TGTGCCAGCAGCTTAGAACCCCTTAAAATTCAGTACTTC.

This chain links TRBV20-1 with TRBJ1-2; no firm D call. Trimming took 6 bases from V and 3 from J, leaving 20 bases between them. CDR1 is DFQATT and CDR2 is SNEGSKA in the germline V gene (reference sequence). This CDR3 contains 15 residues. The CDR3 loop reads CSAFHPGGGDYGYTF. The DNA of the CDR3 is TGCAGTGCCTTCCACCCAGGAGGAGGTGACTATGGCTACACCTTC.